This T cell receptor beta chain was identified during a study of blood T cell repertoires in COVID-19. The CDR3 contains 14 residues. CDR1 and CDR2 (germline): SGHVS, FNYEAQ. Produced via immunoSEQ multiplex PCR; TCRdb's table is partial and in-frame only. Altogether 150,000 to 200,000 clones are present, 80% to 85% being singletons, with the ten largest covering about 7%. This clone was observed a handful of times. At one of its ends the junction is not consistent with the germline gene, which may arise from a read error. This TCR was recovered from a woman in her 40s with COVID-19, enrolled during active disease. The specimen was peripheral blood. The chain joins TRBV7-6 to TRBJ2-5; 12 nucleotides match TRBD2. The CDR3 here is CASSLAGGSETQYF. The CDR3 bases are TGTGCCAGCAGCCTAGCGGGGGGGAGTGAGACCCAGTACTTC.